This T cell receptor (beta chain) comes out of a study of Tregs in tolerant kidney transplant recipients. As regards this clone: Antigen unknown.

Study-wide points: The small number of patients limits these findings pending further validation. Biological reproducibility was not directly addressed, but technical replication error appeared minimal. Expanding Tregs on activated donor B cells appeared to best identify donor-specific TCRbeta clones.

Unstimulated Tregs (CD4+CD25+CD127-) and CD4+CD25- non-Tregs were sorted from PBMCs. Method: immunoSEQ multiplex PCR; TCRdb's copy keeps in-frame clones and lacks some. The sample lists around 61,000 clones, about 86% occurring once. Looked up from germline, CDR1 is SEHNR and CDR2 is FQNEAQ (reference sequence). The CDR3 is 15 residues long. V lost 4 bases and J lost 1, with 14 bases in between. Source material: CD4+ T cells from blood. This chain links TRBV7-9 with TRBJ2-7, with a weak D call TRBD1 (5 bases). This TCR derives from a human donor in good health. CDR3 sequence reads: CASSSSGRVSYEQYF. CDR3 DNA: TGTGCCAGCAGCTCCTCGGGCAGGGTGTCCTACGAGCAGTACTTC.